The 28 T cell receptor beta chains presented below share a single source sample, sequenced in a study of CD8 T cells in Susac syndrome. Random hexamers were used to reverse transcribe 0.5 to 1 ug of RNA. TCRdb passed the immunoSEQ multiplex PCR reads through MiXCR, listing each CDR3 protein once. The sample shows 150,000 or so distinct CDR3 sequences, about 91% of them seen only once. Material: CD4+ T cells from PBMCs. All receptors come from a human donor in good health.

The chain links TRBV6-1 to TRBJ2-2; D uncertain. The germline gives CDR1 MNHNS, CDR2 SASEGT. The germline V and J ends were trimmed by 4 bases and 3 bases, with 3 bases remaining between them. This CDR3 comprises 12 residues. CDR3 nucleotides: TGTGCCAGCAGTGTCCACACCGGGGAGCTGTTTTTT. It translates to CASSVHTGELFF.

This chain connects TRBV7-2 to TRBJ1-3, with D uncertain. The V gene lost 5 bases and the J gene lost 10 bases, with 12 bases spanning the gap. Germline V gene sequence: CDR1 SGHTA, CDR2 FQGNSA. There are 12 residues in the CDR3. The CDR3 DNA sequence: TGTGCCAGCAGCCGAGGGCCGGGGACCATATATTTT. It encodes CASSRGPGTIYF.

V and J are TRBV6-1 and TRBJ2-5, with 14 bases fitting TRBD2. Germline lookup yields CDR1 MNHNS and CDR2 SASEGT. This CDR3 region has 17 residues. V dropped 4 bases and J dropped 5; count of bases not matched to a gene: 9. CDR3 DNA sequence: TGTGCCAGCAGTGTAGGGACTAGCGGGGGTCATATGGAGACCCAGTACTTC. Protein product: CASSVGTSGGHMETQYF.

The chain carries TRBV3-1 and TRBJ1-2; D might be TRBD1 (5 bases). Germline lookup yields CDR1 LGHDT and CDR2 YNNKEL (reference sequence). The CDR3 loop spans 15 amino acids. V was clipped by 4 bases and J by 0 bases, with 12 bases between them. In DNA, the CDR3 is TGTGCCAGCAGCCTTGGGGGGAGAGCTAACTATGGCTACACCTTC. Encoded protein: CASSLGGRANYGYTF. Full variable domain (missing parts from reference TRBV3-1 and TRBJ1-2): DTAVSQTPKYLVTQMGNDKSIKCEQNLGHDTMYWYKQDSKKFLKIMFSYNNKELIINETVPNRFSPKSPDKAHLNLHINSLELGDSAVYFCASSLGGRANYGYTFGSGTRLTVV.

This clonotype has a handful of counts. This chain connects TRBV4-1 to TRBJ2-7; TRBD1 or TRBD2 may be the D gene (5 bases each). CDR3 size: 14 residues. Trimming left V 2 bases short and J 5 bases short, with 13 bases between. Germline V CDR1 and CDR2: MGHRA, YSYEKL. The CDR3 region has the DNA TGCGCCAGCAGCCAATACCGCAGGGAGAACGAGCAGTACTTC. Amino acid sequence: CASSQYRRENEQYF.

Note on this clonotype: One junction end disagrees with the germline gene, perhaps due to a read error. The chain recombines TRBV6-2 or TRBV6-3 with TRBJ2-3; TRBD2 matches at 10 bases. The CDR3 consists of 16 residues. Germline loops: CDR1 MNHEY, CDR2 SVGEGT. CDR3 amino acids: CASSSGASGSTDPQYF. In DNA, the CDR3 is TGTGCCAGCAGTTCGGGGGCTAGCGGGAGCACAGATCCGCAGTATTTT.

The chain employs TRBV7-2 and TRBJ1-1; 7 bases are shared with TRBD1. Trimming at V came to 5 bases and at J to 5 bases, leaving 8 bases not matched to a gene. Germline CDR1 and CDR2: SGHTA and FQGNSA. The CDR3 extends over 14 amino acids. CDR3 in amino acids: CASSLGTAKTEAFF. DNA of the CDR3: TGTGCCAGCAGCCTCGGGACAGCGAAAACTGAAGCTTTCTTT.

This clonotype was counted once. The chain links TRBV10-3 to TRBJ2-1, with 9 bases matching TRBD2. The junction had 13 bases not matched to a gene; V was cut back by 9 bases and J by 4 bases. The length of the CDR3 is 16 residues. Germline V gives CDR1 ENHRY, CDR2 SYGVKD. The CDR3 bases are TGTGCCATAAACGGGGGCTCGACTAGCGGATACAATGAGCAGTTCTTC. This codes for CAINGGSTSGYNEQFF.

The chain joins TRBV7-2 to TRBJ2-5, with D tentatively TRBD2 (6 bases). CDR3 length equals 14 residues. Germline CDR1 and CDR2: SGHTA and FQGNSA. V dropped 7 bases and J dropped 4 bases, with 16 bases sitting between them. Here the CDR3 reads CASTRRGGLETQYF. The CDR3 DNA is TGTGCCAGCACCAGGCGGGGTGGACTAGAGACCCAGTACTTC.

The chain links TRBV20-1 to TRBJ2-1; D not resolved. V lost 7 bases, J lost 7 bases, and 23 bases lay in between. CDR1 is DFQATT and CDR2 is SNEGSKA in the germline V gene (reference sequence). The CDR3 runs to 15 residues. The CDR3 loop reads CSDLAPGLDINEQFF. The CDR3 nucleotides are TGCAGTGATCTCGCCCCCGGGTTAGATATAAATGAGCAGTTCTTC.

CDR3 DNA sequence: TGTGCCAGTAGTACCGACAGGCGGCTCGCTGAAGCTTTCTTT. It is translated as CASSTDRRLAEAFF. The chain couples TRBV19 to TRBJ1-1; D is possibly TRBD1 (6 bases). The CDR3 has 14 residues. Looked up from germline, CDR1 is LNHDA and CDR2 is SQIVND (reference sequence). Trimming took 4 bases from V and 6 from J, leaving 15 bases between them.

This clonotype was seen a handful of times. The chain employs TRBV9 and TRBJ2-7; the D is unclear. Germline V lookup: CDR1 SGDLS, CDR2 YYNGEE. The CDR3 loop spans 12 amino acids. Between the trimmed V and J ends, which lost 3 bases and 7 bases, there was a span of 11 bases. The CDR3 protein is CASSAPATEQYF. The CDR3 bases are TGTGCCAGCAGCGCCCCCGCAACAGAGCAGTACTTC.

The rearrangement links TRBV18 to TRBJ1-1; no firm D call. CDR3 size: 15 residues. V was cut by 1 base and J by 0 bases, with 9 bases left in between. CDR1 and CDR2 (germline): KGHSH, LQKENI. This CDR3 reads CASSPQVTMNTEAFF. The CDR3 DNA follows: TGTGCCAGCTCACCACAGGTCACCATGAACACTGAAGCTTTCTTT.

The rearrangement uses TRBV18 and TRBJ1-2, with a weak D call TRBD1 (5 bases). The germline gives CDR1 KGHSH, CDR2 LQKENI. CDR3 length equals 14 residues. V was trimmed by 2 bases and J by 3 bases, leaving 10 bases between them. DNA for the CDR3: TGTGCCAGCTCACCAAGGCAGGGACACTATGGCTACACCTTC. Protein product: CASSPRQGHYGYTF.

The gene calls are TRBV2 and TRBJ1-2; no clear D gene. Germline loops: CDR1 SNHLY, CDR2 FYNNEI. V was clipped by 4 bases and J by 2 bases, with 5 bases between them. The CDR3 is made up of 12 amino acids. The CDR3 reads CASSGTNYGYTF. The DNA of the CDR3 is TGTGCCAGCAGTGGGACGAACTATGGCTACACCTTC.

J is TRBJ2-3 and V is TRBV10-3; 10 bases align to TRBD2. In germline, CDR1 is ENHRY, CDR2 SYGVKD. Trimming at V came to 4 bases and at J to 0 bases, leaving 7 bases not matched to a gene. The CDR3 is made up of 17 amino acids. CDR3: CAISGVGLANSTDTQYF. Here the CDR3 DNA reads TGTGCCATCAGTGGGGTGGGACTAGCGAACAGCACAGATACGCAGTATTTT.

V usage is TRBV28 and J usage is TRBJ2-7; TRBD1 might be the D (5 bases). CDR3 length: 14 amino acids. Looked up from germline, CDR1 is MDHEN and CDR2 is SYDVKM. Trimming removed 6 bases from V and 3 bases from J, with 15 bases in between. CDR3 nucleotides: TGTGCCAGCAGCCTCCAAGGGGCTTACTACGAGCAGTACTTC. This codes for CASSLQGAYYEQYF.

The CDR3 DNA reads TGCAGTGCTAGAGCACCGTCAACCTACGAGCAGTACTTC. Its protein is CSARAPSTYEQYF. The chain links TRBV20-1 to TRBJ2-7, with D unclear. The V end lost 1 base, the J end lost 2 bases, and 9 bases lay between the germline ends. The CDR3 runs to 13 residues. Germline lookup yields CDR1 DFQATT and CDR2 SNEGSKA (reference sequence).

This chain connects TRBV5-1 to TRBJ1-1, with TRBD1 identical over 9 bases. CDR3 length: 17 residues. V lost 4 bases to trimming and J lost 1 base; unmatched junction nucleotides: 11. The V gene's germline CDR1 is SGHRS and CDR2 YFSETQ. CDR3 nucleotide sequence: TGCGCCAGCAGCATACAAGGACCGGGACAGGGGAACACTGAAGCTTTCTTT. It yields the protein CASSIQGPGQGNTEAFF.

The chain combines TRBV18 with TRBJ1-3; weak D call: TRBD1 (6 bases). The V end was cut by 1 base, the J end by 4 bases, with 14 bases between. The CDR3 length is 16 residues. In germline, CDR1 is KGHSH, CDR2 LQKENI. Here the CDR3 DNA reads TGTGCCAGCTCACCACTGTTCGGGGGGCGAGGAAACACCATATATTTT. Translation gives CASSPLFGGRGNTIYF.

The V gene is TRBV27, the J gene TRBJ1-4; D is ambiguous. The CDR3 is 11 amino acids. CDR1 MNHEY and CDR2 SMNVEV come from the germline V gene (reference sequence). Trimming took off 6 bases at V and 8 bases at J, with 7 bases between the two ends. The CDR3 coding sequence is TGTGCCAGCAGAAGCGGGGAAAAACTGTTTTTT. Protein product: CASRSGEKLFF.

The chain has TRBV27 and TRBJ1-6; the match to TRBD1 covers 7 bases. J lost 6 bases, V lost 3 bases, and 5 bases had no gene match. Germline loops: CDR1 MNHEY, CDR2 SMNVEV (reference sequence). The CDR3 has 15 residues. The CDR3 loop reads CASSLGTVRNSPLHF. The CDR3 DNA reads TGTGCCAGCAGTTTGGGGACAGTTCGTAATTCACCCCTCCACTTT.

The rearrangement links TRBV11-2 to TRBJ1-2, with a weak D call TRBD1 (5 bases). With 4 bases removed from V and 4 bases from J, the gap between germline ends came to 19 bases. This CDR3 comprises 16 residues. The germline gives CDR1 SGHAT, CDR2 FQNNGV. The CDR3 spells CASSSIRTGTGYGYTF. CDR3 nucleotides: TGTGCCAGCAGCTCAATAAGAACCGGGACTGGCTATGGCTACACCTTC.

This chain joins TRBV7-2 and TRBJ1-5; D ambiguous. Germline CDR1 SGHTA, CDR2 FQGNSA. Trimming pared 2 bases from V and 1 base from J, leaving 12 bases between. The CDR3 is made up of 16 amino acids. The CDR3 reads CASSLLGWESNQPQHF. In nucleotides, the CDR3 is TGTGCCAGCAGCTTACTGGGGTGGGAGAGCAATCAGCCCCAGCATTTT.

The chain joins TRBV11-2 to TRBJ2-3; TRBD2 is a possible D gene (7 bases). The germline gives CDR1 SGHAT, CDR2 FQNNGV. V lost 5 bases to trimming and J lost 6 bases, with 24 bases between them. The CDR3 totals 17 residues. The CDR3 region is CASSPRGGGREMDTQYF. CDR3 DNA: TGTGCCAGCAGCCCCCGAGGGGGAGGGCGGGAAATGGATACGCAGTATTTT.

The chain combines TRBV2 with TRBJ2-5, with D uncertain. V was shortened by 3 bases and J by 3 bases, with 11 bases between the two germline ends. The V gene's germline CDR1 is SNHLY and CDR2 FYNNEI. The CDR3 totals 14 residues. The CDR3: CASSENPAKETQYF. As DNA, the CDR3 is TGTGCCAGCAGTGAGAACCCAGCAAAAGAGACCCAGTACTTC.

J is TRBJ2-5 and V is TRBV19; TRBD1 agrees at 7 bases. The CDR3 spans 15 residues. V shed 5 bases, J shed 7 bases, and the junction held 13 bases outside the gene matches. CDR1 LNHDA and CDR2 SQIVND come from the germline V gene (reference sequence). CDR3: CASSGSGTADGTQYF. DNA for the CDR3: TGTGCCAGTAGTGGATCAGGGACAGCGGATGGGACCCAGTACTTC.

The V gene is TRBV29-1, the J gene TRBJ1-3; the match to TRBD1 covers 7 bases. The ends lost 5 bases at V and 2 bases at J; junction bases unmatched: 3. In germline, CDR1 is SQVTM, CDR2 ANQGSEA. The CDR3 is 13 amino acids. The CDR3 is CSVRQGAGNTIYF. The CDR3 nucleotides read TGCAGCGTTAGACAGGGTGCTGGAAACACCATATATTTT.